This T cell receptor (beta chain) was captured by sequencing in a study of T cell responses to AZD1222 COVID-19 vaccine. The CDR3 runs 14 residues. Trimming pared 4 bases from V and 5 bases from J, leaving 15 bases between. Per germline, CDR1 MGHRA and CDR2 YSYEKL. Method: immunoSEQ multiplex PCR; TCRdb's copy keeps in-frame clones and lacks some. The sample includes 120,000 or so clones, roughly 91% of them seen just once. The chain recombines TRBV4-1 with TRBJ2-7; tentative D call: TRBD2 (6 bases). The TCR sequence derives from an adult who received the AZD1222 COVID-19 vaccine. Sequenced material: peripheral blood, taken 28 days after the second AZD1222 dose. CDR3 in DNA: TGCGCCAGCAGCCGCCGGGACTCAGAGAACGAGCAGTACTTC. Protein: CASSRRDSENEQYF.